The 26 T cell receptor beta chains listed next were all sequenced from one sample in a study of blood T cell repertoires in COVID-19. The repertoire was sequenced with immunoSEQ multiplex PCR; TCRdb's copy has only in-frame clones and lacks some. The sample has approximately 53,000 clones, around 90% seen once. Material: peripheral blood. The receptors stem from a human donor in a cohort sampled during active COVID-19.

This chain connects TRBV27 to TRBJ2-2; D is possibly TRBD2 (5 bases). Trimming removed 1 base at V and 8 bases at J, with 11 bases between. The V gene's germline CDR1 is MNHEY and CDR2 SMNVEV (reference sequence). This CDR3 is built from 14 residues. The CDR3 nucleotides read TGTGCCAGCAGTTTATTCGGGGAAGGAGGGGAGCTGTTTTTT. Its translation is CASSLFGEGGELFF.

The rearrangement uses TRBV29-1 and TRBJ2-2; 11 bases align to TRBD2. J was trimmed by 6 bases and V by 5 bases; bases with no gene match: 14. The CDR3 has 17 residues. The germline V gene encodes CDR1 SQVTM and CDR2 ANQGSEA. The CDR3 bases are TGCAGCGTTTCCTCGACTAGCGGGATATCTGGGGCCGGGGAGCTGTTTTTT. It codes for CSVSSTSGISGAGELFF.

The chain combines TRBV5-1 with TRBJ2-3, with D hard to call. This CDR3 comprises 16 residues. Trimming left V 0 bases short and J 1 base short, with 12 bases between. Germline V gives CDR1 SGHRS, CDR2 YFSETQ. The CDR3 DNA follows: TGCGCCAGCAGCTTGGCAGGCCCCGGCGGCACAGATACGCAGTATTTT. Translating it yields CASSLAGPGGTDTQYF.

This clone appeared once. The V gene is TRBV6-2 or TRBV6-3, the J gene TRBJ2-1, with 15 bases aligning to TRBD2. V dropped 4 bases and J dropped 0; count of bases not matched to a gene: 7. CDR1 MNHEY and CDR2 SVGEGT come from the germline V gene. This CDR3 has 19 residues. This CDR3 reads CASSSGLAGGSSSYNEQFF. The CDR3 region has the DNA TGTGCCAGCAGTTCCGGACTAGCGGGAGGGTCGAGCTCCTACAATGAGCAGTTCTTC.

The sample holds a few counts of this clone. Other nucleotide sequences from this sample produce the same CDR3. This sequence joins TRBV12-3 or TRBV12-4 and TRBJ1-1; no clear D. CDR3 length equals 13 residues. Trimming pared 3 bases from V and 2 bases from J, leaving 7 bases between. The CDR3: CASSFSGNTEAFF. As DNA, the CDR3 is TGTGCCAGCAGTTTCTCGGGAAACACTGAAGCTTTCTTT.

The chain has TRBV7-2 and TRBJ1-2, with D perhaps TRBD1 (5 bases). CDR1 and CDR2 (germline): SGHTA, FQGNSA. Trimming removed 2 bases at V and 8 bases at J, with 9 bases between. The CDR3 covers 12 residues. The CDR3 loop is CASSLQGKGYTF. The CDR3 DNA reads as TGTGCCAGCAGCTTACAGGGAAAGGGCTACACCTTC.

The V call is TRBV27, the J call TRBJ2-3; TRBD2 matches 8 bases. The CDR3 sequence is 15 residues long. V dropped 4 bases and J dropped 4; count of bases not matched to a gene: 7. Germline CDR1 reads MNHEY; CDR2 reads SMNVEV (reference sequence). As DNA, the CDR3 is TGTGCCAGCAGTTCGAACGGGGGGGCCTCAGATACGCAGTATTTT. As protein: CASSSNGGASDTQYF.

As DNA, the CDR3 is TGTGCCAGCAGCTTTAATAGGGGGGGAACTGAAAAACTGTTTTTT. It yields the protein CASSFNRGGTEKLFF. The chain links TRBV7-6 to TRBJ1-4; tentatively, D is TRBD1 (6 bases). This CDR3 is built from 15 residues. Trimming cost V 3 bases and J 7 bases, with 15 bases left between them. Per the germline V gene, CDR1 is SGHVS and CDR2 is FNYEAQ.

The chain has TRBV18 and TRBJ2-3, with TRBD2 matching 8 bases. The CDR3 has 19 residues. V dropped 0 bases and J dropped 5; count of bases not matched to a gene: 16. Per the germline V gene, CDR1 is KGHSH and CDR2 is LQKENI. CDR3 region: CASSPPGLAGAGVGDTQYF. As DNA, the CDR3 is TGTGCCAGCTCACCACCTGGGCTGGCTGGAGCGGGGGTCGGAGATACGCAGTATTTT.

As DNA, the CDR3 is TGTGCCAGCAGCTTAGATCGCGGTAGCTCCTACAATGAGCAGTTCTTC. This codes for CASSLDRGSSYNEQFF. The chain recombines TRBV7-9 with TRBJ2-1, with D uncertain. V was pared by 1 base and J by 0 bases, with 10 bases between. In germline, CDR1 is SEHNR, CDR2 FQNEAQ (reference sequence). The CDR3 covers 16 residues.

The chain has TRBV5-1 and TRBJ1-2, with a weak D call TRBD1 (5 bases). Trimming cost V 0 bases and J 4 bases, with 16 bases left between them. This CDR3 spans 16 amino acids. Germline CDR1 and CDR2: SGHRS and YFSETQ. In DNA form, the CDR3 reads TGCGCCAGCAGCTTGGGAGGGAGGGACCTAGGCTATGGCTACACCTTC. This sequence encodes CASSLGGRDLGYGYTF.

The genes are TRBV23-1 and TRBJ2-7; 7 bases match TRBD1. TRBV23-1 is sorted into the ORF group, with uncertain function. The CDR3 loop spans 14 amino acids. Germline trimming cut 5 bases from V and 0 bases from J; bases unmatched to any gene: 4. The CDR3 DNA follows: TGCGCCAGCAGTGCCCGGGACAGCTCCTACGAGCAGTACTTC. Amino acids: CASSARDSSYEQYF.

V and J are TRBV2 and TRBJ2-5, with TRBD2 identical over 8 bases. The ends lost 9 bases at V and 1 base at J; junction bases unmatched: 4. CDR1 and CDR2 from the germline V gene are SNHLY and FYNNEI. The CDR3 loop spans 13 amino acids. CDR3: CASQRGPQETQYF. The CDR3 DNA reads as TGTGCCAGTCAGCGGGGGCCCCAAGAGACCCAGTACTTC.

This chain connects TRBV5-4 to TRBJ2-7, with a weak D call TRBD2 (5 bases). Germline V gene sequence: CDR1 SGHNT, CDR2 YYREEE (reference sequence). CDR3 length: 16 residues. With 2 bases removed from V and 1 base from J, the gap between germline ends came to 16 bases. The DNA for the CDR3 is TGTGCCAGCAGCTTAATTGGGAGACTAAGGTCCTACGAGCAGTACTTC. This translates into CASSLIGRLRSYEQYF.

V is TRBV7-9 and J is TRBJ2-5, with TRBD2 as a possible D gene (5 bases). The V gene's germline CDR1 is SEHNR and CDR2 FQNEAQ (reference sequence). V was trimmed by 11 bases and J by 4 bases, leaving 5 bases between them. This CDR3 comprises 9 residues. CDR3 protein: CAGGETQYF. The CDR3 DNA reads TGTGCCGGAGGAGAGACCCAGTACTTC.

The chain joins TRBV5-1 to TRBJ2-3, with TRBD2 identical over 7 bases. The CDR3 totals 14 residues. Trimming removed 5 bases from V and 5 bases from J; junction bases left unmatched: 8. Germline loops: CDR1 SGHRS, CDR2 YFSETQ. The CDR3 loop reads CASSPSGRGDTQYF. CDR3 in DNA: TGCGCCAGCAGTCCGTCAGGGAGGGGAGATACGCAGTATTTT.

The V and J genes are TRBV7-2 and TRBJ2-1; TRBD1 aligns across 9 bases. The CDR3 runs to 13 residues. Trimming took 6 bases from V and 6 from J; bases not matched to a gene: 3. Germline V gene sequence: CDR1 SGHTA, CDR2 FQGNSA. The CDR3, as DNA: TGTGCCAGCAGAGGGACAGGGAGCAATGAGCAGTTCTTC. This encodes CASRGTGSNEQFF.

The chain recombines TRBV7-9 with TRBJ2-5; 8 positions agree with TRBD1. Germline V gene lookup returns CDR1 SEHNR and CDR2 FQNEAQ (reference sequence). The CDR3 totals 15 residues. Trimming took 4 bases from V and 1 from J; bases not matched to a gene: 5. DNA of the CDR3: TGTGCCAGCAGCTACCGACAGGGGATCCAAGAGACCCAGTACTTC. It yields the protein CASSYRQGIQETQYF.

The rearrangement joins TRBV6-5 to TRBJ1-1, with a tentative D call TRBD1 (6 bases). Trimming removed 6 bases from V and 4 bases from J, with 12 bases in between. This CDR3 is 13 amino acids long. The germline CDR1 and CDR2 sequences are MNHEY and SVGAGI. This CDR3 reads CASRQGWSTEAFF. As DNA, the CDR3 is TGTGCCAGCAGACAGGGATGGAGCACTGAAGCTTTCTTT.

This sequence joins TRBV30 and TRBJ1-1; tentatively, D is TRBD1 (6 bases). CDR1 GTSNPN and CDR2 SVGIG come from the germline V gene (reference sequence). V lost 2 bases to trimming and J lost 1 base, with 11 bases between them. There are 14 residues in the CDR3. The CDR3 DNA sequence: TGTGCCTGGAGTCCACAGGGAAGGAACACTGAAGCTTTCTTT. Translating gives CAWSPQGRNTEAFF.

The CDR3 nucleotides are TGCGCCAGCAGCTTGCTGGACAACTACGAGCAGTACTTC. Encoded protein: CASSLLDNYEQYF. The chain carries TRBV5-1 and TRBJ2-7; possibly TRBD1 for D (5 bases). The ends were cut back, 1 base at V and 3 bases at J, with 8 bases in the middle. Per the germline V gene, CDR1 is SGHRS and CDR2 is YFSETQ. This CDR3 has 13 residues.

CDR3 sequence (DNA): TGTGCCAGTAGAATTTTGAGTAGCCCCCCGACGTCTGGGGCCAACGTCCTGACTTTC. Translated, it gives CASRILSSPPTSGANVLTF. The chain has TRBV19 and TRBJ2-6; no definite D call. V dropped 6 bases and J dropped 1 base, with 22 bases sitting between them. The V gene's germline CDR1 is LNHDA and CDR2 SQIVND (reference sequence). The CDR3 is made up of 19 amino acids.

V is TRBV27 and J is TRBJ2-3, with a tentative D call TRBD2 (6 bases). Trimming took off 5 bases at V and 0 bases at J, with 18 bases between the two ends. Germline V gene lookup returns CDR1 MNHEY and CDR2 SMNVEV (reference sequence). The CDR3 contains 17 residues. The CDR3 nucleotides read TGTGCCAGCAGTCGTGGAGCGGGCGCCTCTAGCACAGATACGCAGTATTTT. Protein product: CASSRGAGASSTDTQYF.

This clone has a single count. The chain links TRBV7-2 to TRBJ2-3; TRBD2 agrees at 9 bases. V lost 1 base, J lost 0 bases, and 8 bases stayed unmatched. Per the germline V gene, CDR1 is SGHTA and CDR2 is FQGNSA. The CDR3 has 18 amino acids. The DNA of the CDR3 is TGTGCCAGCAGCTTAGTTGGGCTAGCGGGATTAAGCACAGATACGCAGTATTTT. It yields the protein CASSLVGLAGLSTDTQYF. Looking up the rest from reference TRBV7-2 and TRBJ2-3 gives the full variable domain: GAGVSQSPSNKVTEKGKDVELRCDPISGHTALYWYRQSLGQGLEFLIYFQGNSAPDKSGLPSDRFSAERTGGSVSTLTIQRTQQEDSAVYLCASSLVGLAGLSTDTQYFGPGTRLTVL.

The chain is built from TRBV11-2 and TRBJ1-1; 9 nucleotides line up with TRBD1. The V and J ends lost 5 bases and 3 bases, in that order; junction bases with no gene match: 7. CDR3 length: 15 residues. The germline V gene has CDR1 SGHAT and CDR2 FQNNGV. The CDR3 protein is CASSNPRDRDTEAFF. The CDR3 DNA sequence: TGTGCCAGCAGCAACCCCCGGGACAGGGACACTGAAGCTTTCTTT.

The V call is TRBV13, the J call TRBJ2-1, with D possibly being TRBD1 (5 bases). The germline CDR1 and CDR2 sequences are PRHDT and FYEKMQ (reference sequence). CDR3 length equals 11 residues. The V gene lost 5 bases and the J gene lost 10 bases, with 9 bases spanning the gap. DNA for the CDR3: TGTGCCAGCAGCGTTGACAGCGAGCAGTTCTTC. It codes for CASSVDSEQFF.